This TCR beta chain stems from a study of cytomegalovirus exposure and HLA in healthy donors. Study-wide results and caveats: Among donors in an Asian-associated ancestry cluster, a later analysis reportedly found fewer N-insertions than the roughly 650-donor mean. The study recorded more than 150 TCR beta chains that were cytomegalovirus-associated.

Despite likely unrecorded immune exposures, the donors were nominally healthy at the time of sampling. Researchers ran the PCR with 60 Vbeta and 13 Jbeta primers. Method: immunoSEQ multiplex PCR; TCRdb's copy keeps in-frame clones and lacks some. In the table there are about 180,000 clones, 70% to 90% of which are singletons. Concerning this clone itself: Antigen unknown.

The TCR was taken from a woman aged 25 to 39 in good health and CMV-seronegative. Sample: PBMCs.

The CDR3 sequence: CAGGAEAFF. The CDR3 DNA follows: TGCGCCGGCGGGGCTGAAGCTTTCTTT. V is TRBV4-3 and J is TRBJ1-1; no clear D gene. The CDR3 runs 9 residues. V lost 11 bases to trimming and J lost 6 bases, with 7 bases between them. From germline, CDR1 is LGHNA and CDR2 YSLEER.